These 25 T cell receptor beta chains were all obtained from the same sample, sequenced in a study of cytomegalovirus exposure and HLA in healthy donors. The repertoire was sequenced with immunoSEQ multiplex PCR; TCRdb's copy has only in-frame clones and lacks some. Of some 190,000 clones listed, 86% are singletons. Sequenced input: PBMCs. The receptors originated from a woman aged 18-35 years in good health and CMV-seronegative.

Only one count was recorded for this clone. The rearrangement links TRBV4-2 to TRBJ1-3; TRBD1 might be the D (6 bases). CDR1 is LGHNA, CDR2 YNFKEQ, per germline. V was cut by 0 bases and J by 0 bases, with 15 bases left in between. The CDR3 extends over 18 amino acids. In nucleotides, the CDR3 is TGTGCCAGCAGCCAAGATACCTGGGGGCCCGCCTCTGGAAACACCATATATTTT. This encodes CASSQDTWGPASGNTIYF.

The chain is built from TRBV11-2 and TRBJ1-4; D is perhaps TRBD1 (6 bases). The CDR3 sequence is 17 residues long. Trimming shortened V by 5 bases and J by 5 bases, and 21 bases separated the two germline ends. Germline lookup yields CDR1 SGHAT and CDR2 FQNNGV. The CDR3 reads CASSPHHRQDWNEKLFF. Here the CDR3 DNA reads TGTGCCAGCAGCCCACACCATAGACAGGACTGGAATGAAAAACTGTTTTTT.

The chain links TRBV4-1 to TRBJ1-1, with D hard to call. V was shortened by 7 bases and J by 1 base, with 10 bases between the two germline ends. Germline V CDR1 and CDR2: MGHRA, YSYEKL. The length of the CDR3 is 13 residues. CDR3 sequence: CASNLGGNTEAFF. Here the CDR3 DNA reads TGCGCCAGCAACCTTGGAGGGAACACTGAAGCTTTCTTT.

The J gene is TRBJ2-5, the V gene TRBV21-1; the table's D call of TRBD2 was not tested on the DNA. TRBV21-1 is an annotated pseudogene. The length of the CDR3 is 15 residues. This CDR3 is CASRTSGKVGKTQYF. DNA of the CDR3: TGTGCCAGCAGGACTAGCGGGAAGGTCGGGAAGACCCAGTACTTC.

The CDR3 sequence is CASSLPDRFYEQYF. The CDR3 nucleotides are TGCGCCAGCAGCTTGCCCGACAGGTTCTACGAGCAGTACTTC. The V gene is TRBV5-1, the J gene TRBJ2-7, with D perhaps matching TRBD1 (6 bases). V lost 1 base and J lost 3, with 11 bases in between. The germline CDR1 and CDR2 sequences are SGHRS and YFSETQ. The CDR3 is made up of 14 amino acids. The entire variable domain, with the rest obtained from reference TRBV5-1 and TRBJ2-7, is as follows: KAGVTQTPRYLIKTRGQQVTLSCSPISGHRSVSWYQQTPGQGLQFLFEYFSETQRNKGNFPGRFSGRQFSNSRSEMNVSTLELGDSALYLCASSLPDRFYEQYFGPGTRLTVT.

The chain links TRBV5-6 to TRBJ1-3; D gene unclear. Germline-derived CDR1 and CDR2 are SGHDT and YYEEEE. With 0 bases removed from V and 4 bases from J, the gap between germline ends came to 11 bases. CDR3 length equals 15 residues. CDR3 sequence: CASSLASGTGNTIYF. CDR3 nucleotide sequence: TGTGCCAGCAGCTTGGCCTCGGGTACCGGAAACACCATATATTTT. The complete variable domain, with remaining parts taken from reference TRBV5-6 and TRBJ1-3, reads DAGVTQSPTHLIKTRGQQVTLRCSPKSGHDTVSWYQQALGQGPQFIFQYYEEEERQRGNFPDRFSGHQFPNYSSELNVNALLLGDSALYLCASSLASGTGNTIYFGEGSWLTVV.

This chain links TRBV13 with TRBJ1-2; D call uncertain. This CDR3 is built from 13 residues. Germline values: CDR1 PRHDT, CDR2 FYEKMQ (reference sequence). Trimming stripped 5 bases from V and 1 base from J, with 8 bases between. CDR3 amino acids: CASSPNSNYGYTF. In DNA, the CDR3 is TGTGCCAGCAGCCCGAACAGTAACTATGGCTACACCTTC.

The rearrangement uses TRBV27 and TRBJ2-1; maybe TRBD1 (6 bases). Germline V lookup: CDR1 MNHEY, CDR2 SMNVEV (reference sequence). CDR3 length equals 14 residues. V was clipped by 6 bases and J by 2 bases, with 11 bases between them. CDR3 coding DNA: TGTGCCAGCAGAGCAGGGGACGCCTACAATGAGCAGTTCTTC. Encoded protein: CASRAGDAYNEQFF.

The chain joins TRBV5-1 to TRBJ2-1; TRBD2 aligns across 13 bases. Germline CDR1 and CDR2: SGHRS and YFSETQ. The length of the CDR3 is 17 residues. Trimming cost V 4 bases and J 7 bases; bases outside gene matches: 11. The CDR3 reads CASSGRTSGRTLNEQFF. The CDR3 DNA sequence: TGCGCCAGCAGCGGGAGGACTAGCGGGAGAACTCTGAATGAGCAGTTCTTC.

The chain carries TRBV5-4 and TRBJ2-2; TRBD2 aligns across 13 bases. The V gene's germline CDR1 is SGHNT and CDR2 YYREEE (reference sequence). There are 17 residues in the CDR3. V was clipped by 3 bases and J by 6 bases; unmatched bases: 8. This chain's CDR3 is CASSSGLAGAPAGELFF. CDR3 sequence (DNA): TGTGCCAGCAGCTCCGGACTAGCGGGGGCCCCCGCCGGGGAGCTGTTTTTT.

The rearrangement joins TRBV5-8 to TRBJ1-1; D may be TRBD1 (5 bases). CDR1 and CDR2 from the germline V gene are SGHTS and YDEGEE. V lost 4 bases and J 0 bases, leaving 10 bases between the germline ends. The CDR3 length is 14 residues. CDR3 in DNA: TGTGCCAGCAGCCCCAGGGTTTTGAACACTGAAGCTTTCTTT. It translates to CASSPRVLNTEAFF.

The J gene is TRBJ1-3, the V gene TRBV5-6; D gene ambiguous. There are 15 residues in the CDR3. V lost 0 bases, J lost 4 bases, and 11 bases lay in between. Germline V CDR1 and CDR2: SGHDT, YYEEEE. Written as DNA, the CDR3 is TGTGCCAGCAGCTTGGCCATGGCGGGCGGAAACACCATATATTTT. Residues: CASSLAMAGGNTIYF. Using reference TRBV5-6 and TRBJ1-3 for the parts outside the CDR3, the full variable domain is DAGVTQSPTHLIKTRGQQVTLRCSPKSGHDTVSWYQQALGQGPQFIFQYYEEEERQRGNFPDRFSGHQFPNYSSELNVNALLLGDSALYLCASSLAMAGGNTIYFGEGSWLTVV.

This clone was picked up a small number of times. This sequence joins TRBV7-8 and TRBJ2-1, with a tentative D call TRBD2 (5 bases). Between the trimmed V and J ends, which lost 4 bases and 12 bases, there was a span of 10 bases. This CDR3 region has 11 residues. Germline assignment: CDR1 SGHVS and CDR2 FQNEAQ. The CDR3 nucleotides are TGTGCCAGCAGCTACTTAGGAGGGCAGTTCTTC. This codes for CASSYLGGQFF.

The chain couples TRBV30 to TRBJ2-3; TRBD1 agrees at 11 bases. The CDR3 runs to 15 residues. Trimming removed 5 bases from V and 2 bases from J; junction bases left unmatched: 6. The germline V gene has CDR1 GTSNPN and CDR2 SVGIG (reference sequence). This CDR3 is CAWSGTGGSTDTQYF. The DNA of the CDR3 is TGTGCCTGGTCGGGGACAGGGGGATCCACAGATACGCAGTATTTT.

This clone was recorded only once. The V gene is TRBV19, the J gene TRBJ2-5, with 7 positions matching TRBD2. Germline V gives CDR1 LNHDA, CDR2 SQIVND (reference sequence). The CDR3 runs to 15 residues. The V segment lost 4 bases and the J segment 7 bases; nucleotides outside the gene matches: 12. Here the CDR3 reads CASSTRFGLDGTQYF. CDR3 sequence (DNA): TGTGCCAGTAGTACCCGGTTTGGACTAGACGGGACCCAGTACTTC.

The V gene is TRBV5-1, the J gene TRBJ2-1; no firm D call. CDR3 length: 10 residues. Trimming took off 5 bases at V and 10 bases at J, with 7 bases between the two ends. Germline CDR1 is SGHRS and CDR2 is YFSETQ. CDR3 bases: TGCGCCAGCAGTGGGCCGGAGCAGTTCTTC. Protein product: CASSGPEQFF. The full variable domain, its missing parts supplied by reference TRBV5-1 and TRBJ2-1, is KAGVTQTPRYLIKTRGQQVTLSCSPISGHRSVSWYQQTPGQGLQFLFEYFSETQRNKGNFPGRFSGRQFSNSRSEMNVSTLELGDSALYLCASSGPEQFFGPGTRLTVL.

The table lists this clone with a count of one. The gene calls are TRBV30 and TRBJ2-7; possible D gene TRBD2, 6 bases. The ends were cut back, 2 bases at V and 0 bases at J, with 11 bases in the middle. Germline V lookup: CDR1 GTSNPN, CDR2 SVGIG (reference sequence). The CDR3 sequence is 14 residues long. This CDR3 reads CAWSFGGSSYEQYF. DNA of the CDR3: TGTGCCTGGAGTTTTGGGGGGAGCTCCTACGAGCAGTACTTC.

This chain joins TRBV9 and TRBJ2-1; 13 bases fit TRBD2. The CDR3 is made up of 21 amino acids. Unmatched junction bases numbered 23, after V lost 3 bases and J lost 8 bases. Germline V gene lookup returns CDR1 SGDLS and CDR2 YYNGEE. The DNA for the CDR3 is TGTGCCAGCAGCGCCAGATCGACTAGCGGGGGGACTCTCCAACTAGAGGATGAGCAGTTCTTC. It codes for CASSARSTSGGTLQLEDEQFF.

The genes are TRBV6-1 and TRBJ1-3; TRBD1 aligns across 7 bases. The CDR3 loop spans 16 amino acids. The germline gives CDR1 MNHNS, CDR2 SASEGT. J lost 3 bases, V lost 3 bases, and 8 bases had no gene match. CDR3 DNA: TGTGCCAGCAGTGAGTGGGCAGGGGGTTTTGGAAACACCATATATTTT. Translating it yields CASSEWAGGFGNTIYF.

This chain uses TRBV19 with TRBJ2-7; maybe TRBD1 (6 bases). This CDR3 contains 15 residues. V was cut by 3 bases and J by 0 bases, with 12 bases left in between. The germline CDR1 and CDR2 sequences are LNHDA and SQIVND (reference sequence). DNA for the CDR3: TGTGCCAGTAGTATCGGACAGTTGAGCTCCTACGAGCAGTACTTC. Its translation is CASSIGQLSSYEQYF.

The chain combines TRBV25-1 with TRBJ2-1, with 9 bases fitting TRBD2. Germline lookup yields CDR1 MGHDK and CDR2 SYGVNS. Trimming removed 1 base from V and 3 bases from J; junction bases left unmatched: 7. The CDR3 extends over 17 amino acids. This chain's CDR3 is CASSEWQAGGVYNEQFF. CDR3 nucleotides: TGTGCCAGCAGTGAATGGCAAGCGGGAGGAGTCTACAATGAGCAGTTCTTC.

This clone showed up just once. This chain uses TRBV12-2 with TRBJ2-3; the table's D call, TRBD2, was not checked against the DNA. TRBV12-2 is assigned pseudogene status. The CDR3 is made up of 16 amino acids. The CDR3 DNA sequence: TGTGCAAGTCTACTAGCGGGGATCTGGACCACAGATACGCAGTATTTT. This translates into CASLLAGIWTTDTQYF.

This chain connects TRBV25-1 to TRBJ1-1, with D possibly being TRBD1 (6 bases). CDR1 is MGHDK, CDR2 SYGVNS, per germline. Between the trimmed V and J ends, which lost 8 bases and 8 bases, there was a span of 12 bases. This CDR3 comprises 11 residues. The CDR3 nucleotides read TGTGCCAGCCATCTCGGGACAGAAGCTTTCTTT. Translating it yields CASHLGTEAFF.

The V and J genes are TRBV6-1 and TRBJ2-5; maybe TRBD2 (6 bases). Germline CDR1 is MNHNS and CDR2 is SASEGT. Trimming removed 6 bases at V and 5 bases at J, with 16 bases between. This CDR3 is built from 14 residues. The CDR3 loop reads CASSLGLPGETQYF. The CDR3 nucleotides read TGTGCCAGCAGCTTGGGACTCCCCGGGGAGACCCAGTACTTC.

The V gene is TRBV12-2, the J gene TRBJ1-3; the D call in the table, TRBD1, was not verified against the DNA. TRBV12-2 is an annotated pseudogene. The CDR3 consists of 12 residues. CDR3 bases: TGTGCAAGGGGGGACATCCGAAACACCATATATTTT. Protein sequence: CARGDIRNTIYF.